Listed below are T cell receptor beta chains from one sample, sequenced in a study of blood T cells in healthy people across ages. One entry per CDR3 protein results from TCRdb running MiXCR on the 5' RACE reads. This table holds hundreds of thousands of distinct CDR3 sequences, approximately 52% found once. Source material: blood. The receptor set was obtained from a woman aged 80 or older in good health. The CDR3 runs from the conserved cysteine through the conserved F or W. Fields, in order: J gene, clone size, D gene, V gene, CDR3 protein, CDR3 DNA. D genes are given only for firm matches. Clone size is stated in some rows and not others, as once, few, many or a class when expanded.

j_call: TRBJ2-2
clone_size: -
d_call: -
v_call: TRBV6-6
cdr3_aa: CASSLREMHTGELFF
cdr3_nt: TGTGCCAGCAGCCTGAGAGAGATGCACACCGGGGAGCTGTTTTTT

j_call: TRBJ1-2
clone_size: -
d_call: -
v_call: TRBV29-1
cdr3_aa: CSVEGGGYGYTF
cdr3_nt: TGCAGCGTTGAAGGAGGGGGGTATGGCTACACCTTC

j_call: TRBJ1-2
clone_size: few
d_call: TRBD1
v_call: TRBV9
cdr3_aa: CASSEQGAHGSGYTF
cdr3_nt: TGTGCCAGCAGCGAACAGGGGGCGCATGGCTCTGGCTACACCTTC

j_call: TRBJ1-5
clone_size: -
d_call: TRBD1
v_call: TRBV27
cdr3_aa: CASSQTGLGNQPQHF
cdr3_nt: TGTGCCAGCAGTCAGACAGGGCTTGGCAATCAGCCCCAGCATTTT

j_call: TRBJ2-1
clone_size: many
d_call: TRBD2
v_call: TRBV27
cdr3_aa: CASRGLAGGRYEQFF
cdr3_nt: TGTGCCAGCAGGGGACTAGCGGGGGGGCGTTATGAGCAGTTCTTC

j_call: TRBJ2-5
clone_size: many
d_call: -
v_call: TRBV1
cdr3_aa: CTSSYLAEVAPDKQYF
cdr3_nt: TGCACCAGCAGCTACCTCGCAGAGGTGGCCCCCGATAAGCAGTACTTC

j_call: TRBJ1-6
clone_size: few
d_call: -
v_call: TRBV4-1
cdr3_aa: CASSQDFNLAGAADSPLHF
cdr3_nt: TGCGCCAGCAGCCAAGATTTCAACTTGGCGGGAGCCGCTGACTCACCCCTCCACTTT

j_call: TRBJ2-1
clone_size: many
d_call: -
v_call: TRBV3-1
cdr3_aa: CASSHFSSDGNNEQFF
cdr3_nt: TGTGCCAGCAGCCACTTTAGTTCGGACGGGAACAATGAGCAGTTCTTC

j_call: TRBJ2-5
clone_size: -
d_call: TRBD2
v_call: TRBV7-2
cdr3_aa: CASSTGLVVTLGTQYF
cdr3_nt: TGTGCCAGCAGCACCGGACTAGTGGTTACTTTGGGGACCCAGTACTTC

j_call: TRBJ2-1
clone_size: many
d_call: -
v_call: TRBV5-1
cdr3_aa: CASSLVATYNEQFF
cdr3_nt: TGCGCCAGCAGCTTGGTGGCCACTTACAATGAGCAGTTCTTC

j_call: TRBJ1-5
clone_size: -
d_call: TRBD1
v_call: TRBV6-5
cdr3_aa: CASGTAYQPQHF
cdr3_nt: TGTGCCAGCGGGACAGCTTATCAGCCCCAGCATTTT

j_call: TRBJ2-7
clone_size: -
d_call: -
v_call: TRBV28
cdr3_aa: CASSRPNPPYEQYF
cdr3_nt: TGTGCCAGCAGTCGACCCAACCCACCCTACGAGCAGTACTTC

j_call: TRBJ1-1
clone_size: -
d_call: -
v_call: TRBV4-1
cdr3_aa: CASSQATGDTEAFF
cdr3_nt: TGCGCCAGCAGCCAAGCAACGGGCGACACTGAAGCTTTCTTT

j_call: TRBJ2-1
clone_size: once
d_call: TRBD2
v_call: TRBV7-3
cdr3_aa: CASSPPGLGGDEQFF
cdr3_nt: TGTGCCAGCAGCCCCCCGGGACTGGGGGGGGATGAGCAGTTCTTC

j_call: TRBJ2-5
clone_size: -
d_call: TRBD2
v_call: TRBV28
cdr3_aa: CASNYFSGAACKQYF
cdr3_nt: TGTGCCAGCAATTACTTTAGCGGGGCTGCCTGCAAGCAGTACTTC

j_call: TRBJ1-5
clone_size: -
d_call: -
v_call: TRBV2
cdr3_aa: CASSESGSRRPQHF
cdr3_nt: TGTGCCAGCAGTGAATCGGGGTCGCGTCGGCCCCAGCATTTT

j_call: TRBJ2-7
clone_size: -
d_call: -
v_call: TRBV27
cdr3_aa: CASSFREERRPYEQYF
cdr3_nt: TGTGCCAGCAGTTTTCGGGAAGAAAGGAGGCCCTACGAGCAGTACTTC

j_call: TRBJ2-3
clone_size: -
d_call: -
v_call: TRBV12-3/TRBV12-4
cdr3_aa: CASSLEAGLRTDTQYF
cdr3_nt: TGTGCCAGCAGTTTAGAAGCGGGTCTTAGAACAGATACGCAGTATTTT

j_call: TRBJ1-2
clone_size: -
d_call: -
v_call: TRBV3-1
cdr3_aa: CASSQDTGNGYTF
cdr3_nt: TGTGCCAGCAGCCAAGATACGGGTAATGGCTACACCTTC

j_call: TRBJ1-2
clone_size: -
d_call: -
v_call: TRBV6-5
cdr3_aa: CASSEGKRDYTF
cdr3_nt: TGTGCCAGCAGTGAGGGAAAAAGGGACTACACCTTC

j_call: TRBJ2-4
clone_size: many
d_call: TRBD1
v_call: TRBV27
cdr3_aa: CASSPTPPGQGIDIQYF
cdr3_nt: TGTGCCAGCAGTCCGACTCCGCCGGGACAGGGGATCGACATTCAGTACTTC

j_call: TRBJ2-7
clone_size: -
d_call: TRBD1
v_call: TRBV4-1
cdr3_aa: CASSPSTGTYEQYF
cdr3_nt: TGCGCCAGCAGCCCCTCGACAGGGACCTACGAGCAGTACTTC

j_call: TRBJ2-1
clone_size: many
d_call: TRBD2
v_call: TRBV5-1
cdr3_aa: CASSLLSGTSYNEQFF
cdr3_nt: TGCGCCAGCAGCTTACTTAGCGGGACCTCCTACAATGAGCAGTTCTTC

j_call: TRBJ1-2
clone_size: -
d_call: TRBD1
v_call: TRBV5-1
cdr3_aa: CASSLYDRGYNGYTF
cdr3_nt: TGCGCCAGCAGCTTGTATGACAGGGGGTATAATGGCTACACCTTC

j_call: TRBJ2-3
clone_size: many
d_call: -
v_call: TRBV10-2
cdr3_aa: CASSAGGPDTQYF
cdr3_nt: TGCGCCAGCAGCGCTGGGGGGCCAGATACGCAGTATTTT

j_call: TRBJ1-1
clone_size: -
d_call: -
v_call: TRBV25-1
cdr3_aa: CASFGQQAFF
cdr3_nt: TGTGCCAGCTTTGGACAGCAAGCTTTCTTT

j_call: TRBJ2-1
clone_size: -
d_call: TRBD1
v_call: TRBV3-1
cdr3_aa: CASSQDFGTGFPNEQFF
cdr3_nt: TGTGCCAGCAGCCAAGATTTCGGGACAGGGTTCCCCAATGAGCAGTTCTTC

j_call: TRBJ2-2
clone_size: -
d_call: -
v_call: TRBV12-3/TRBV12-4
cdr3_aa: CASSFNRNTGELFF
cdr3_nt: TGTGCCAGCAGTTTTAACAGAAACACCGGGGAGCTGTTTTTT

j_call: TRBJ2-6
clone_size: many
d_call: -
v_call: TRBV27
cdr3_aa: CASSLNPYSGANVLTF
cdr3_nt: TGTGCCAGCAGTTTGAATCCCTACTCTGGGGCCAACGTCCTGACTTTC

j_call: TRBJ2-1
clone_size: -
d_call: TRBD1
v_call: TRBV5-1
cdr3_aa: CASSLEGTGAIAVNNEQFF
cdr3_nt: TGCGCCAGCAGCTTGGAGGGGACAGGGGCGATCGCTGTTAACAATGAGCAGTTCTTC

j_call: TRBJ2-2
clone_size: many
d_call: TRBD2
v_call: TRBV3-1
cdr3_aa: CASSPSSGNTGELFF
cdr3_nt: TGTGCCAGCAGCCCTTCTAGCGGCAACACCGGGGAGCTGTTTTTT

j_call: TRBJ2-1
clone_size: many
d_call: TRBD2
v_call: TRBV12-3/TRBV12-4
cdr3_aa: CASSLGEGSGRTRFF
cdr3_nt: TGTGCCAGCAGTTTAGGGGAGGGTAGCGGGAGGACCCGGTTCTTC

j_call: TRBJ1-3
clone_size: many
d_call: TRBD1
v_call: TRBV29-1
cdr3_aa: CSARDRGNTIYF
cdr3_nt: TGCAGCGCAAGGGACAGGGGCAACACCATATATTTT

j_call: TRBJ2-7
clone_size: -
d_call: -
v_call: TRBV20-1
cdr3_aa: CSASRTEGGEQYF
cdr3_nt: TGCAGTGCTAGCCGGACAGAGGGAGGGGAGCAGTACTTC

j_call: TRBJ1-6
clone_size: many
d_call: TRBD1
v_call: TRBV12-3/TRBV12-4
cdr3_aa: CATRGQAGSYNSPLHF
cdr3_nt: TGTGCCACCCGAGGACAGGCGGGCTCCTATAATTCACCCCTCCACTTT

j_call: TRBJ1-2
clone_size: -
d_call: -
v_call: TRBV14
cdr3_aa: CASSQSSREKGGYTF
cdr3_nt: TGTGCCAGCAGCCAATCATCCAGGGAAAAGGGGGGCTACACCTTC

j_call: TRBJ2-1
clone_size: many
d_call: TRBD1
v_call: TRBV12-3/TRBV12-4
cdr3_aa: CASSSSQRQGPYNEQFF
cdr3_nt: TGTGCCAGCAGTTCCTCCCAACGACAGGGGCCCTACAATGAGCAGTTCTTC

j_call: TRBJ2-7
clone_size: many
d_call: -
v_call: TRBV30
cdr3_aa: CAWGDRRYEQYF
cdr3_nt: TGTGCCTGGGGGGACCGCCGCTACGAGCAGTACTTC

j_call: TRBJ2-7
clone_size: -
d_call: -
v_call: TRBV6-1
cdr3_aa: CASIQNYEQYF
cdr3_nt: TGTGCCAGCATCCAGAACTACGAGCAGTACTTC

j_call: TRBJ2-7
clone_size: -
d_call: -
v_call: TRBV6-1
cdr3_aa: CASSEASGLAVSSYEQYF
cdr3_nt: TGTGCCAGCAGTGAAGCGAGTGGTTTGGCGGTGAGCTCCTACGAGCAGTACTTC

j_call: TRBJ2-5
clone_size: -
d_call: -
v_call: TRBV15
cdr3_aa: CATSREVTTQYF
cdr3_nt: TGTGCCACCAGCAGAGAAGTCACGACCCAGTACTTC

j_call: TRBJ2-5
clone_size: -
d_call: TRBD2
v_call: TRBV6-1
cdr3_aa: CASSVRDYLLNEQYF
cdr3_nt: TGTGCCAGCAGTGTCCGGGACTACCTTCTCAATGAGCAGTACTTC

j_call: TRBJ2-7
clone_size: many
d_call: -
v_call: TRBV4-2
cdr3_aa: CASSQAASSYEQYF
cdr3_nt: TGTGCCAGCAGCCAAGCAGCGAGCTCCTACGAGCAGTACTTC

j_call: TRBJ2-3
clone_size: once
d_call: -
v_call: TRBV29-1
cdr3_aa: CSVGRLGRTDTQYF
cdr3_nt: TGCAGCGTTGGCCGGTTGGGACGTACAGATACGCAGTATTTT

j_call: TRBJ2-1
clone_size: -
d_call: TRBD2
v_call: TRBV12-3/TRBV12-4
cdr3_aa: CASSPISGRGKNEQFF
cdr3_nt: TGTGCCAGCAGTCCTATCAGCGGGAGGGGCAAAAATGAGCAGTTCTTC

j_call: TRBJ2-4
clone_size: -
d_call: -
v_call: TRBV7-8
cdr3_aa: CASSEHLAKNIQYF
cdr3_nt: TGTGCCAGCAGCGAACATCTAGCCAAAAACATTCAGTACTTC

j_call: TRBJ2-7
clone_size: once
d_call: TRBD2
v_call: TRBV9
cdr3_aa: CASSVTGTSGYEQYF
cdr3_nt: TGTGCCAGCAGCGTAACCGGGACTAGCGGATACGAGCAGTACTTC

j_call: TRBJ1-5
clone_size: -
d_call: TRBD1
v_call: TRBV4-2
cdr3_aa: CTSSRIANRGNQPQHF
cdr3_nt: TGTACCAGCAGCCGGATTGCAAACAGGGGAAATCAGCCCCAGCATTTT